This T cell receptor beta chain was documented in a study of radiotherapy plus CTLA-4 blockade in lung cancer. Study background: Disease control reached more than 25%, with objective responses in 15% to 20%. General observations from the study: Early clone dynamics of blood T cells, plus interferon-beta, reportedly predicted response best. An expansion of tumor-derived TCR clones occurred in blood after radiotherapy plus ipilimumab.

CTLA-4 blockade with ipilimumab, together with focal radiation, was given to patients with chemo-refractory metastatic non-small-cell lung cancer. The CDR3 runs 15 residues. V gave up 5 bases and J gave up 6 bases; unmatched junction bases: 10. CDR1 LNHDA and CDR2 SQIVND come from the germline V gene (reference sequence). Points on this clone: Its antigen remains unknown.

This table comes from immunoSEQ multiplex PCR, and its TCRdb copy is limited to in-frame clones, with some not included. The table records over 70,000 clones, around 88% of them present only once. The sample was peripheral blood, taken from a patient treated with radiotherapy plus ipilimumab. This rearrangement joins TRBV19 to TRBJ1-2; 9 bases fit TRBD1. The clonotype originates from a human donor with non-small cell lung cancer who had a partial response to radiotherapy plus ipilimumab. CDR3 loop: CASSPPGQGAHGYTF. CDR3 nucleotide sequence: TGTGCCAGTAGTCCTCCGGGACAGGGTGCACATGGCTACACCTTC.